Listed here are 3 T cell receptor beta chains from one sample, sequenced in a study of blood T cell repertoires in COVID-19. Measured with immunoSEQ multiplex PCR; TCRdb has only the in-frame clones, and not every one. This sample has 240,000 or so clones, with approximately 83% found just once. The specimen was peripheral blood. Every receptor here comes from a man younger than 40 who had recovered from COVID-19.

The chain recombines TRBV7-7 with TRBJ2-1; 9 nucleotides line up with TRBD2. The length of the CDR3 is 14 residues. Germline V CDR1 and CDR2: SSHAT, FNYEAQ (reference sequence). With 2 bases clipped from V and 5 bases from J, the junction kept 1 base outside the gene matches. The CDR3 coding sequence is TGTGCCAGCAGCTTACTAGCGGGAAACAATGAGCAGTTCTTC. Its translation is CASSLLAGNNEQFF.

V gene TRBV14 combines with J gene TRBJ2-2; the match to TRBD2 covers 14 bases. Germline CDR1 SGHDN, CDR2 FVKESK. With V trimmed by 5 bases and J by 7 bases, 15 bases remained unmatched. This CDR3 is built from 19 residues. CDR3 DNA: TGTGCCAGCAGCGAAGGCAAGGGACTAGCGGGAGTGCGCCGCGGGGAGCTGTTTTTT. Translated, it gives CASSEGKGLAGVRRGELFF. Together with reference TRBV14 and TRBJ2-2, the CDR3 gives the full variable domain: EAGVTQFPSHSVIEKGQTVTLRCDPISGHDNLYWYRRVMGKEIKFLLHFVKESKQDESGMPNNRFLAERTGGTYSTLKVQPAELEDSGVYFCASSEGKGLAGVRRGELFFGEGSRLTVL.

This chain connects TRBV12-5 to TRBJ1-5; D gene ambiguous. Trimming removed 1 base from V and 2 bases from J, with 6 bases in between. The germline gives CDR1 LGHNT, CDR2 FRNRAP. The CDR3 has 14 residues. As DNA, the CDR3 is TGTGCTAGTGGTTTGGGGCACGGCAATCAGCCCCAGCATTTT. It specifies CASGLGHGNQPQHF.